Listed here are 20 T cell receptor beta chains from one sample, sequenced in a study of metastatic and nonmetastatic thyroid tumors. TCRdb re-called the PCR reads via MiXCR. The data contain about 30,000 clones, roughly 29% of them seen just once; the ten biggest clones take up over 25%. Thyroid surgery was preceded by no treatment in any patient. The sample was blood. The receptors come from a female donor with papillary thyroid cancer or a benign thyroid nodule (not recorded which). Some clones in this sample may be carry-over from other donors' samples.

By share of the sample, this clone is medium-sized. CDR3 in amino acids: CASSEPGISTDTQYF. In DNA, the CDR3 is TGTGCCAGCAGTGAGCCGGGAATTAGCACAGATACGCAGTATTTT. This rearrangement joins TRBV6-4 to TRBJ2-3; D possibly corresponds to TRBD2 (5 bases). V was clipped by 3 bases and J by 0 bases, with 10 bases between them. The CDR3 is 15 amino acids. Germline V lookup: CDR1 MRHNA, CDR2 SNTAGT.

The sample holds a few counts of this clone. The chain couples TRBV24-1 to TRBJ2-1, with D perhaps given as TRBD1 or TRBD2 (5 bases each). The length of the CDR3 is 14 residues. The germline CDR1 and CDR2 sequences are KGHDR and SFDVKD. Deletions cut 3 bases from V and 5 bases from J, with 10 bases between. The CDR3 here is CATSDRGADNEQFF. DNA of the CDR3: TGTGCCACCAGTGATAGAGGGGCCGACAATGAGCAGTTCTTC.

The chain is built from TRBV20-1 and TRBJ2-7; D is perhaps TRBD2 (5 bases). The germline CDR1 and CDR2 sequences are DFQATT and SNEGSKA (reference sequence). Deletions cut 7 bases from V and 1 base from J, with 20 bases between. CDR3 length: 15 residues. In DNA form, the CDR3 reads TGCAGTGTCTCAAAACACGGGGTTCTTTCCTACGAGCAGTACTTC. Protein: CSVSKHGVLSYEQYF.

The sample holds many counts of this clone. The rearrangement uses TRBV4-1 and TRBJ2-1; 7 nucleotides match TRBD2. V lost 1 base and J lost 4; bases outside the gene matches: 10. This CDR3 spans 17 amino acids. CDR1 MGHRA and CDR2 YSYEKL come from the germline V gene. The CDR3 DNA reads as TGCGCCAGCAGCCAAGTAATTGCGGGAGCCATATACAATGAGCAGTTCTTC. Protein: CASSQVIAGAIYNEQFF.

The table lists this clone with a few counts. The chain combines TRBV27 with TRBJ1-1; possible D gene TRBD1, 6 bases. Looked up from germline, CDR1 is MNHEY and CDR2 is SMNVEV (reference sequence). V shed 3 bases and J shed 0 bases, with 11 bases lying between them. This CDR3 comprises 15 residues. The CDR3 coding sequence is TGTGCCAGCAGTTTTTCGGGGGGGCTGAACACTGAAGCTTTCTTT. Amino acids: CASSFSGGLNTEAFF.

There are a few counts of this clone. The V call is TRBV12-3 or TRBV12-4, the J call TRBJ1-1; 7 bases are shared with TRBD1. J gave up 4 bases and V 4 bases, and 9 bases lay outside the gene matches. There are 15 residues in the CDR3. Here the CDR3 reads CASSSRTGWSTEAFF. The CDR3 nucleotides are TGTGCCAGCAGTTCTCGGACAGGCTGGTCCACTGAAGCTTTCTTT.

In its sample, this clone was seen a few times. The rearrangement joins TRBV28 to TRBJ1-5; D gene uncertain. Germline CDR1 reads MDHEN; CDR2 reads SYDVKM. The CDR3 spans 14 residues. The V and J ends lost 7 bases and 4 bases respectively, with 14 bases between them. The CDR3 sequence: CASNRDGRNQPQHF. In DNA form, the CDR3 reads TGTGCCAGCAATCGAGACGGACGGAATCAGCCCCAGCATTTT.

This clone was seen a few times. The V gene is TRBV6-2 or TRBV6-3, the J gene TRBJ2-7; tentative D call: TRBD1 (6 bases). V lost 6 bases, J lost 0 bases, and 12 bases lay in between. The CDR3 has 14 residues. From germline, CDR1 is MNHEY and CDR2 SVGEGT. CDR3 amino acids: CASRSGQNSYEQYF. CDR3 nucleotides: TGTGCCAGCAGGAGCGGACAGAACTCCTACGAGCAGTACTTC.

This clone was recorded at least ten times. The chain recombines TRBV27 with TRBJ2-5; D remains ambiguous. Looked up from germline, CDR1 is MNHEY and CDR2 is SMNVEV (reference sequence). This CDR3 contains 13 residues. Trimming left V 5 bases short and J 2 bases short, with 9 bases between. In nucleotides, the CDR3 is TGTGCCAGCAGTGCCCTAGGTCAAGAGACCCAGTACTTC. Its protein is CASSALGQETQYF.

V is TRBV7-8 and J is TRBJ1-5, with 8 bases fitting TRBD1. CDR3 length: 18 amino acids. Germline V lookup: CDR1 SGHVS, CDR2 FQNEAQ. The J segment lost 2 bases and the V segment lost 3 bases, leaving 12 bases of the junction unmatched. Here the CDR3 reads CASSLKATGVIGNQPQHF. The CDR3 nucleotides read TGTGCCAGCAGCTTGAAAGCGACAGGGGTCATAGGCAATCAGCCCCAGCATTTT.

This clone was recorded at least ten times. V is TRBV5-1 and J is TRBJ2-7; 7 nucleotides match TRBD1. Trimming at V came to 4 bases and at J to 0 bases, leaving 1 base not matched to a gene. Germline CDR1 is SGHRS and CDR2 is YFSETQ. The CDR3 has 13 amino acids. The CDR3, as DNA: TGCGCCAGCAGCGGGACAGTCTCCTACGAGCAGTACTTC. The encoded protein is CASSGTVSYEQYF.

This clone has more than one count but fewer than ten. The CDR3 spells CASQNTGELFF. CDR3 sequence (DNA): TGTGCCAGTCAGAACACCGGGGAGCTGTTTTTT. This sequence joins TRBV12-3 or TRBV12-4 and TRBJ2-2; D gene ambiguous. There are 11 residues in the CDR3. Trimming took 9 bases from V and 1 from J, leaving 3 bases between them.

This clone turned up a few times. V and J are TRBV28 and TRBJ2-7; 12 bases line up with TRBD2. The CDR3 extends over 15 amino acids. The germline gives CDR1 MDHEN, CDR2 SYDVKM. V lost 6 bases to trimming and J lost 5 bases; unmatched junction nucleotides: 8. CDR3 nucleotide sequence: TGTGCCAGCAGACTTCCTAGCGGGAGGGCCAACGAGCAGTACTTC. This sequence encodes CASRLPSGRANEQYF.

J is TRBJ1-6 and V is TRBV11-1; 10 nucleotides agree with TRBD1. V trimming: 6 bases; J trimming: 5 bases; junction bases outside the gene matches: 13. Per germline, CDR1 SGHAT and CDR2 FQDESV (reference sequence). The CDR3 is made up of 18 amino acids. The CDR3 DNA follows: TGTGCCAGCAGTCGCGGATCGGGACAGGGGTACAATAATTCACCCCTCCACTTT. Its translation: CASSRGSGQGYNNSPLHF.

This clone has just one count. The J gene is TRBJ1-3, the V gene TRBV5-1; D gene ambiguous. Germline loops: CDR1 SGHRS, CDR2 YFSETQ. V lost 0 bases to trimming and J lost 0 bases, with 10 bases between them. The CDR3 is 16 amino acids. The CDR3 bases are TGCGCCAGCAGCTTGGTAAGGTCGGACTCTGGAAACACCATATATTTT. Translated, it gives CASSLVRSDSGNTIYF. Supplemented by reference TRBV5-1 and TRBJ1-3, the full variable domain reads KAGVTQTPRYLIKTRGQQVTLSCSPISGHRSVSWYQQTPGQGLQFLFEYFSETQRNKGNFPGRFSGRQFSNSRSEMNVSTLELGDSALYLCASSLVRSDSGNTIYFGEGSWLTVV.

This clone is termed medium-sized. The chain has TRBV5-1 and TRBJ1-2; D not resolved. This CDR3 contains 13 residues. The germline CDR1 and CDR2 sequences are SGHRS and YFSETQ. The V gene lost 0 bases and the J gene lost 1 base, with 4 bases spanning the gap. The CDR3 loop is CASSLGSNYGYTF. DNA for the CDR3: TGCGCCAGCAGCTTGGGCAGTAACTATGGCTACACCTTC.

This chain links TRBV5-1 with TRBJ1-2, with TRBD1 matching over 11 bases. The CDR3 runs 15 residues. CDR1 is SGHRS, CDR2 YFSETQ, per germline. Germline trimming cut 4 bases from V and 7 bases from J; bases unmatched to any gene: 9. The CDR3 DNA sequence: TGCGCCAGCAGCCCCGGGACAGGGGGTCTAGGTGGCTACACCTTC. Its translation is CASSPGTGGLGGYTF.

This chain uses TRBV6-1 with TRBJ1-3; D is undetermined. Trimming cost V 5 bases and J 4 bases, with 12 bases left between them. This CDR3 has 14 residues. Germline assignment: CDR1 MNHNS and CDR2 SASEGT. In DNA form, the CDR3 reads TGTGCCAGCAGTTCCAATAGTTGGGGAAACACCATATATTTT. Encoded protein: CASSSNSWGNTIYF.

This clone came up a few times. This chain joins TRBV28 and TRBJ1-1; the match to TRBD1 covers 7 bases. The CDR3 is 14 amino acids. CDR1 MDHEN and CDR2 SYDVKM come from the germline V gene. Losses at the gene ends were 8 bases for V and 3 bases for J; bases not matched to a gene: 9. CDR3 amino acids: CASEPTGLDTEAFF. For the CDR3, the DNA is TGTGCCAGCGAACCGACAGGGTTGGACACTGAAGCTTTCTTT.

The sample holds a few counts of this clone. This chain joins TRBV30 and TRBJ2-5; D may be TRBD2 (7 bases). Trimming stripped 0 bases from V and 3 bases from J, with 14 bases between. Germline CDR1 GTSNPN, CDR2 SVGIG (reference sequence). The CDR3 runs 15 residues. CDR3 DNA sequence: TGTGCCTGGAGTGTAGGAGGGAGGGGGAAAGAGACCCAGTACTTC. It translates to CAWSVGGRGKETQYF.